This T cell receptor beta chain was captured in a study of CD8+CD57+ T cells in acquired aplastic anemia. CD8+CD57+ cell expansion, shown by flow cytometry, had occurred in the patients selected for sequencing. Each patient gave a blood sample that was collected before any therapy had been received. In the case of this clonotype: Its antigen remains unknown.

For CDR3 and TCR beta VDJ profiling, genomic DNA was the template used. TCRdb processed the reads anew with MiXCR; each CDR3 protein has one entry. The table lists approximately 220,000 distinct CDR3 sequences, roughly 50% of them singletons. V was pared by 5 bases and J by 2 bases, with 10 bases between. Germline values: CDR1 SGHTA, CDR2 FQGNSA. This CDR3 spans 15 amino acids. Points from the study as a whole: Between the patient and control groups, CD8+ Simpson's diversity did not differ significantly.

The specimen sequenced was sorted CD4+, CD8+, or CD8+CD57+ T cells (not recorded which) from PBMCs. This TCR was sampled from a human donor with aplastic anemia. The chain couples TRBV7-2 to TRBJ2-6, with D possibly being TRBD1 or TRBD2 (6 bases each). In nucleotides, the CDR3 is TGTGCCAGCAGCGTCGGGGGCCCTGGGGCCAACGTCCTGACTTTC. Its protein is CASSVGGPGANVLTF. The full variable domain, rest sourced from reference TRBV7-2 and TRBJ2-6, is GAGVSQSPSNKVTEKGKDVELRCDPISGHTALYWYRQSLGQGLEFLIYFQGNSAPDKSGLPSDRFSAERTGGSVSTLTIQRTQQEDSAVYLCASSVGGPGANVLTFGAGSRLTVL.